Listed below are T cell receptor beta chains from one sample, sequenced in a study of response to subunit inactivated influenza vaccine. From the RT-PCR reads, TCRdb called clonotypes with MiXCR, one entry per CDR3 protein. The profile covers 450,000 to 700,000 distinct CDR3 sequences, with less than 15% appearing a single time and 11% taken by the ten largest. Sequenced here: PBMCs from blood, sampled roughly 12 days after vaccination. All receptors derive from a man between 45 and 60 years old who received an inactivated influenza vaccine. Each CDR3 is given with its conserved first and last residue. A D gene is named only where the DNA matches it firmly. Not every row has a clone size; where given, it reads once, few, many or a size class.

abundance,d_gene,j_gene,v_gene,CDR3aa,CDR3nt
-,-,TRBJ2-5,TRBV4-1,CASSHRLGGGRETQYF,TGCGCCAGCAGCCACCGACTAGGGGGAGGTCGAGAGACCCAGTACTTC
-,-,TRBJ1-1,TRBV7-9,CASSLEGVNTEAFF,TGTGCCAGCAGCTTGGAGGGCGTGAACACTGAAGCTTTCTTT
few,-,TRBJ2-5,TRBV20-1,CSARDPHAGRERETQYF,TGCAGTGCTAGAGATCCCCACGCCGGCAGGGAGAGGGAGACCCAGTACTTC
few,-,TRBJ1-5,TRBV7-9,CASSEGVQNQPQHF,TGTGCCAGCAGCGAGGGTGTTCAGAATCAGCCCCAGCATTTT
few,-,TRBJ2-1,TRBV7-2,CASSTASYNEQFF,TGTGCCAGCAGCACCGCCTCCTACAATGAGCAGTTCTTC
-,-,TRBJ2-2,TRBV6-5,CASSYYRRENTGELFF,TGTGCCAGCAGTTACTACAGACGGGAGAACACCGGGGAGCTGTTTTTT
-,-,TRBJ1-5,TRBV6-1,CASSKTEVNQPQHF,TGTGCCAGCAGCAAGACAGAGGTCAATCAGCCCCAGCATTTT
-,TRBD2,TRBJ2-7,TRBV11-2,CASSLDGLAGRIEQYF,TGTGCCAGCAGCTTAGATGGGCTAGCGGGAAGGATCGAGCAGTACTTC
-,TRBD1,TRBJ2-7,TRBV11-2,CASSSNKGQTYEQYF,TGTGCCAGCAGCTCAAACAAGGGACAGACCTACGAGCAGTACTTC
-,TRBD2,TRBJ2-1,TRBV7-3,CASSHMGLAGLDEQFF,TGTGCCAGCAGCCACATGGGACTAGCGGGATTGGATGAGCAGTTCTTC
-,TRBD1,TRBJ2-7,TRBV5-1,CASSLDGQGIYEQYF,TGCGCCAGCAGCTTGGACGGACAGGGGATATACGAGCAGTACTTC
-,TRBD1,TRBJ2-1,TRBV9,CASSIGGTGSYNEQFF,TGTGCCAGCAGTATAGGGGGGACAGGCTCCTACAATGAGCAGTTCTTC
-,TRBD2,TRBJ2-5,TRBV20-1,CSAHPGLAGAETQYF,TGCAGTGCTCATCCGGGACTAGCGGGTGCAGAGACCCAGTACTTC
-,TRBD1,TRBJ1-3,TRBV7-6,CASSSGTGLNTIYF,TGTGCCAGCAGCTCGGGGACAGGGTTAAACACCATATATTTT
-,TRBD2,TRBJ2-2,TRBV14,CASSQSTSGRYTGELFF,TGTGCCAGCAGCCAATCCACCAGCGGGAGGTACACCGGGGAGCTGTTTTTT
-,-,TRBJ2-7,TRBV5-1,CASRFEDPYEQYF,TGCGCCAGCAGATTCGAGGATCCCTACGAGCAGTACTTC
few,-,TRBJ2-7,TRBV7-2,CASSLKGGAYEQYF,TGTGCCAGCAGCTTAAAGGGAGGCGCCTACGAGCAGTACTTC
-,TRBD1,TRBJ1-4,TRBV10-1,CASSEVQGRGEKLFF,TGCGCCAGCAGTGAGGTACAGGGGAGGGGTGAAAAACTGTTTTTT
few,TRBD2,TRBJ2-1,TRBV20-1,CSAIPGGTYNEQFF,TGCAGTGCCATACCCGGGGGGACCTACAATGAGCAGTTCTTC
-,TRBD1,TRBJ1-1,TRBV7-3,CASSVRGQGRTEAFF,TGTGCCAGCAGTGTCAGGGGGCAAGGAAGAACTGAAGCTTTCTTT
-,-,TRBJ2-2,TRBV9,CASSVDDGNTGELFF,TGTGCCAGCAGCGTAGATGACGGAAACACCGGGGAGCTGTTTTTT
many,TRBD2,TRBJ2-1,TRBV7-2,CASSVSGRPYNEQFF,TGTGCCAGCAGCGTTAGCGGGAGACCCTACAATGAGCAGTTCTTC
few,-,TRBJ2-2,TRBV24-1,CATSNRAGELFF,TGTGCCACAAGTAACAGGGCCGGGGAGCTGTTTTTT
-,TRBD1,TRBJ2-7,TRBV6-2/TRBV6-3,CASRPLPGQGTYEQYF,TGTGCCAGCAGACCGCTTCCGGGACAGGGAACCTACGAGCAGTACTTC
few,-,TRBJ2-1,TRBV5-1,CASSFSGANYNEQFF,TGCGCCAGCAGCTTCTCAGGGGCCAACTACAATGAGCAGTTCTTC
few,TRBD2,TRBJ2-1,TRBV12-3/TRBV12-4,CASSLSLAGGFEQFF,TGTGCCAGCAGTTTATCCTTAGCGGGGGGGTTTGAGCAGTTCTTC
few,-,TRBJ2-7,TRBV7-2,CASSVRPGRNYEQYF,TGTGCCAGCAGCGTGCGGCCGGGACGGAACTACGAGCAGTACTTC
-,-,TRBJ1-5,TRBV6-2/TRBV6-3,CASSYRGRGNQPQHF,TGTGCCAGCAGTTACAGGGGTCGGGGCAATCAGCCCCAGCATTTT
-,TRBD2,TRBJ2-1,TRBV20-1,CSARDAGGSNEQFF,TGCAGTGCTAGAGATGCGGGAGGAAGTAATGAGCAGTTCTTC
-,TRBD1,TRBJ2-7,TRBV6-1,CASRPGGLYEQYF,TGTGCCAGTCGCCCAGGGGGTCTCTACGAGCAGTACTTC
-,-,TRBJ2-3,TRBV4-3,CASSPGAGARTDTQYF,TGCGCCAGCAGCCCTGGGGCGGGGGCCCGCACAGATACGCAGTATTTT